Following are 3 T cell receptor beta chains from one sample sequenced in a study of tumor-infiltrating lymphocytes in primary liver carcinoma. The template, approximately 500 ng total RNA, yielded TCR beta cDNA made with a constant-region primer. Three-round nested multiplex PCR performed with slightly modified ARM-PCR produced the TCR beta libraries. The opening two PCR rounds, around 9 cycles each, paired TRBV1-TRBV30 forward primers with a C-beta reverse primer. TCRdb reprocessed the multiplex PCR reads via MiXCR and lists one record per CDR3 protein. The sample lists approximately 92,000 distinct CDR3 sequences; around 68% were seen once. From unsorted bulk tissue weighing roughly 17-32 mg, DNA and RNA were co-extracted. The sample taken for sequencing was tumor-adjacent normal liver tissue. The receptors shown here come from a man aged 35 to 55 with primary liver carcinoma and hepatitis B virus infection.

The sample holds many counts of this clonotype. This rearrangement joins TRBV29-1 to TRBJ2-7, with 10 bases matching TRBD1. This CDR3 is 13 amino acids long. V was pared by 6 bases and J by 6 bases, with 8 bases of the junction left unmatched. Germline V gene lookup returns CDR1 SQVTM and CDR2 ANQGSEA. This CDR3 reads CSVLGQGEIEQYF. CDR3 nucleotide sequence: TGCAGCGTATTAGGACAGGGGGAGATCGAGCAGTACTTC.

This clonotype was found once. The junction shows a germline mismatch at one end, possibly a read error. The chain is built from TRBV5-1 and TRBJ2-3; unclear D gene. Germline loops: CDR1 SGHRS, CDR2 YFSETQ. The CDR3 totals 13 residues. The CDR3 region has the DNA TGCGCCAGCAGCCAAAGAGGAGATGATACGCAGTACTTT. This encodes CASSQRGDDTQYF. The entire variable domain, with the rest obtained from reference TRBV5-1 and TRBJ2-3, is as follows: KAGVTQTPRYLIKTRGQQVTLSCSPISGHRSVSWYQQTPGQGLQFLFEYFSETQRNKGNFPGRFSGRQFSNSRSEMNVSTLELGDSALYLCASSQRGDDTQYFGPGTRLTVL.

Points on this clonotype: The junction departs from germline at one end; a sequencing error may be responsible. The chain is built from TRBV5-5 and TRBJ2-7; 7 nucleotides line up with TRBD1. CDR1 and CDR2 from the germline V gene are SGHKS and YYEKEE (reference sequence). There are 17 residues in the CDR3. The CDR3: CAGSLAARSGGIYEQYF. DNA of the CDR3: TGTGCCGGCAGCTTGGCGGCAAGGTCAGGGGGAATCTACGAGCAGTACTTC.